The T cell receptor (beta chain) under discussion was sequenced for a study of blood T cell repertoires in COVID-19. Produced via immunoSEQ multiplex PCR; TCRdb's table is partial and in-frame only. Found here are approximately 300,000 clones, 70% to 90% of them singletons; the top ten hold roughly 5.9%. Enrolment of Seattle patients took place during active infection, and they were followed longitudinally. The TCR sequence derives from a woman in her fifties or sixties with COVID-19, enrolled during active disease. Material for sequencing was peripheral blood.

In DNA form, the CDR3 reads TGCGCCAGCAGTCGACAAGGGGCGCGGGAGAGCTCCTACGAGCAGTACTTC. It specifies CASSRQGARESSYEQYF. J is TRBJ2-7 and V is TRBV4-1, with TRBD2 matching over 7 bases. CDR1 and CDR2 from the germline V gene are MGHRA and YSYEKL. The J segment lost 0 bases and the V segment lost 6 bases, leaving 14 bases of the junction unmatched. The CDR3 extends over 17 amino acids.